This T cell receptor (beta chain) was captured in a study of PD-L1 blockade in urothelial cancer. Study background: As for prior chemotherapy regimens, patients had received 0 to 3.

This CDR3 region has 14 residues. CDR1 and CDR2 (germline): SGDLS, YYNGEE. V was trimmed by 0 bases and J by 6 bases, leaving 9 bases between them. Produced via immunoSEQ multiplex PCR; TCRdb's table is partial and in-frame only. Of about 85,000 clones in the sample, more than 75% were seen once. Time point indicated: pretreatment peripheral blood. The rearrangement uses TRBV9 and TRBJ1-4; no firm D call. This receptor was taken from a man aged 55 to 70 with urothelial cancer. Sequenced here: PBMCs, sampled around atezolizumab (anti-PD-L1) treatment. The CDR3 spells CASSVDLRDEKLFF. In nucleotides, the CDR3 is TGTGCCAGCAGCGTAGACTTGCGGGATGAAAAACTGTTTTTT. Full variable domain (missing parts from reference TRBV9 and TRBJ1-4): DSGVTQTPKHLITATGQRVTLRCSPRSGDLSVYWYQQSLDQGLQFLIQYYNGEERAKGNILERFSAQQFPDLHSELNLSSLELGDSALYFCASSVDLRDEKLFFGSGTQLSVL.